The next 9 T cell receptor beta chains were all read from a single sample in a study of regulatory T cells in long-lasting Graves disease. Building of the TCR beta libraries involved iRepertoire HTBI primers and Arm-PCR of CDR3 regions. TCRdb fed the multiplex PCR reads into MiXCR, producing one record per CDR3 protein. The sample comprises more than 650,000 distinct CDR3 sequences, around 30% of which are singletons, and under 55% rests with the top ten. Documented time point: persistent/refractory GD, antithyroid drugs over 5 years with positive TRAb. PBMC RNA was the source of the TCR library. The source was peripheral blood mononuclear cells (PBMCs), collected when the disease was refractory, from a patient treated with antithyroid drugs. Receptors were obtained from a female donor with Graves disease.

This clonotype has at least ten counts. The chain carries TRBV28 and TRBJ1-2; D possibly corresponds to TRBD1 (6 bases). Trimming took off 6 bases at V and 6 bases at J, with 17 bases between the two ends. Germline V gene data show CDR1 as MDHEN and CDR2 as SYDVKM. This CDR3 region has 14 residues. The DNA for the CDR3 is TGTGCCAGCAGCCCTTCCGGGGGGGCGGATGGCTACACCTTC. This sequence encodes CASSPSGGADGYTF.

V gene TRBV12-3 or TRBV12-4 combines with J gene TRBJ1-1, with D unclear. Trimming took off 3 bases at V and 5 bases at J, with 25 bases between the two ends. This CDR3 has 18 residues. This chain's CDR3 is CASSFKFRMSLTRTEAFF. The CDR3 DNA reads as TGTGCCAGCAGTTTTAAGTTTCGAATGTCCCTTACCCGGACTGAAGCTTTCTTT.

This clonotype was seen at least ten times. The V and J genes are TRBV12-3 or TRBV12-4 and TRBJ1-6, with D possibly matching TRBD1 (5 bases). This CDR3 spans 14 amino acids. V lost 1 base and J 10 bases, leaving 11 bases between the germline ends. This chain's CDR3 is CASSLVGGQSPLHF. The CDR3 bases are TGTGCCAGCAGTTTAGTGGGGGGTCAATCACCCCTCCACTTT.

The gene calls are TRBV28 and TRBJ2-1; 8 bases are shared with TRBD2. Germline assignment: CDR1 MDHEN and CDR2 SYDVKM. V was clipped by 2 bases and J by 5 bases; unmatched bases: 2. CDR3 length: 14 residues. CDR3 sequence reads: CASSLAGGDNEQFF. CDR3 DNA sequence: TGTGCCAGCAGTTTAGCGGGAGGCGACAATGAGCAGTTCTTC. The whole variable domain, filled in from reference TRBV28 and TRBJ2-1, reads DVKVTQSSRYLVKRTGEKVFLECVQDMDHENMFWYRQDPGLGLRLIYFSYDVKMKEKGDIPEGYSVSREKKERFSLILESASTNQTSMYLCASSLAGGDNEQFFGPGTRLTVL.

This clonotype occurred many times. This rearrangement joins TRBV28 to TRBJ1-4; 9 positions agree with TRBD1. From germline, CDR1 is MDHEN and CDR2 SYDVKM. The CDR3 sequence is 22 residues long. J was trimmed by 6 bases and V by 2 bases; bases with no gene match: 25. The CDR3 sequence is CASSLVQPGKVGTGIGDEKLFF. The CDR3 DNA follows: TGTGCCAGCAGTTTAGTTCAGCCAGGGAAGGTGGGGACAGGGATTGGCGATGAAAAACTGTTTTTT.

Worth noting for this clonotype: A much larger clone differs from this one at a single base, so this may be a read error. The chain links TRBV12-3 or TRBV12-4 to TRBJ2-2; 11 bases match TRBD2. After removal of 5 bases from V and 7 bases from J, the junction contained 9 bases not matched to a gene. CDR3 length equals 16 residues. The CDR3 coding sequence is TGTGCCAGCAGTCCCCGACTAGCGGGAAGGGTCGGGGAGCTGTTTTTT. Its protein product is CASSPRLAGRVGELFF.

This clonotype showed up just a few times. J is TRBJ2-7 and V is TRBV11-2, with a possible D match to TRBD2 (6 bases). Deletions cut 0 bases from V and 2 bases from J, with 11 bases between. Germline CDR1 SGHAT, CDR2 FQNNGV. The CDR3 spans 15 residues. The CDR3 spells CASSLDGGLTYEQYF. CDR3 DNA: TGTGCCAGCAGCTTAGACGGAGGACTAACCTACGAGCAGTACTTC. The full variable domain, in which reference TRBV11-2 and TRBJ2-7 provide the parts outside the CDR3, is EAGVAQSPRYKIIEKRQSVAFWCNPISGHATLYWYQQILGQGPKLLIQFQNNGVVDDSQLPKDRFSAERLKGVDSTLKIQPAKLEDSAVYLCASSLDGGLTYEQYFGPGTRLTVT.

This clonotype was seen more than once but under ten times. The chain has TRBV28 and TRBJ1-2, with TRBD1 as a possible D gene (6 bases). The CDR3 is 14 amino acids. V gave up 3 bases and J gave up 0 bases, with 8 bases separating them. Germline V gene sequence: CDR1 MDHEN, CDR2 SYDVKM. This CDR3 is CASSFYRANYGYTF. The CDR3 coding sequence is TGTGCCAGCAGTTTCTACAGGGCTAACTATGGCTACACCTTC.

The chain joins TRBV30 to TRBJ1-6; 7 nucleotides line up with TRBD1. V was clipped by 3 bases and J by 6 bases; unmatched bases: 5. CDR1 is GTSNPN and CDR2 is SVGIG in the germline V gene (reference sequence). This CDR3 contains 14 residues. CDR3 coding DNA: TGTGCCTGGAGCAGGACAGGCGGTAATTCACCCCTCCACTTT. Its translation is CAWSRTGGNSPLHF.